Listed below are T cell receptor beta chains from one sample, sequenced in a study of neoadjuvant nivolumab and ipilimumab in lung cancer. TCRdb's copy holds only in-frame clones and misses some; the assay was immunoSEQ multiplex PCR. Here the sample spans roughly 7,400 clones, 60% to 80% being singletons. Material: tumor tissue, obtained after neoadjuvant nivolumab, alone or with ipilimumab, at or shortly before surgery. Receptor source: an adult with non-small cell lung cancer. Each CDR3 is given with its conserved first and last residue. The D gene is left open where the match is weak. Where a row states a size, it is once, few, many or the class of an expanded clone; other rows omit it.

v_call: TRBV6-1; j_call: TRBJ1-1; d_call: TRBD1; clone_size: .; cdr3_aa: CASIYDRVSTEAFF; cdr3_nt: TGTGCCAGCATTTACGACAGGGTGAGCACTGAAGCTTTCTTT
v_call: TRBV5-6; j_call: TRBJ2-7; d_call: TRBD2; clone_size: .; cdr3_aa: CASRGLTGGEQYF; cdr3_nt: TGTGCCAGCCGCGGCCTTACGGGGGGCGAGCAGTACTTC
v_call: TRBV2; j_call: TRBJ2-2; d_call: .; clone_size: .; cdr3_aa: CASSEARVTGELFF; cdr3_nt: TGTGCCAGCAGTGAAGCTCGGGTAACCGGGGAGCTGTTTTTT
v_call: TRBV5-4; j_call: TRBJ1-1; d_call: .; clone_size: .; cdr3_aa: CASSPRGNRDTEAFF; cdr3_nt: TGTGCCAGCAGCCCAAGGGGGAACAGGGACACTGAAGCTTTCTTT
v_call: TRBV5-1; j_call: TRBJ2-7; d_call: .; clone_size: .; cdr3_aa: CASSLGTVSYEQYF; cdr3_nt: TGCGCCAGCAGCTTGGGGACAGTCTCCTACGAGCAGTACTTC
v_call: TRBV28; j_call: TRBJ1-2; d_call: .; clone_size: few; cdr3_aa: CASSPIHRTDGYTF; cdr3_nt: TGTGCCAGCAGTCCGATACATCGAACGGATGGCTACACCTTC
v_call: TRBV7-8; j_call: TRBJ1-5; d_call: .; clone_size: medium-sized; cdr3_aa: CASSLHPRGLDQPQHF; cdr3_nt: TGTGCCAGCAGCCTACATCCCAGGGGCCTAGATCAGCCCCAGCATTTT
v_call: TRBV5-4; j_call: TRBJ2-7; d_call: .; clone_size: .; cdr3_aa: CASRQGNLYEQYF; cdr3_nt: TGTGCCAGCAGGCAGGGGAATCTCTACGAGCAGTACTTC
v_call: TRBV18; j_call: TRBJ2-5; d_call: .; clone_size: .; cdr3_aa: CASSPPASGAQETQYF; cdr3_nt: TGTGCCAGCTCACCCCCCGCGAGTGGAGCCCAAGAGACCCAGTACTTC
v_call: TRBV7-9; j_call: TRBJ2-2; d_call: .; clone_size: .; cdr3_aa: CASSLADNTGELFF; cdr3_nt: TGTGCCAGCAGCTTAGCAGACAACACCGGGGAGCTGTTTTTT
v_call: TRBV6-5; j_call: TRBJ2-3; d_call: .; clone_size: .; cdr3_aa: CASYSRGPATDTQYF; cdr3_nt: TGTGCCAGCTATTCCCGGGGGCCGGCTACAGATACGCAGTATTTT
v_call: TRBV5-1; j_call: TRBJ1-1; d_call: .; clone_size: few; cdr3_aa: CASSPGGSSNTEAFF; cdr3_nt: TGCGCCAGCAGCCCGGGGGGGTCCTCGAACACTGAAGCTTTCTTT
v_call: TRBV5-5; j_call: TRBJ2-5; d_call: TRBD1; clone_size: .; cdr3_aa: CASSLDLSWDRAQYF; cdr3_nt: TGTGCCAGCAGCTTGGATTTGTCCTGGGACAGGGCCCAGTACTTC
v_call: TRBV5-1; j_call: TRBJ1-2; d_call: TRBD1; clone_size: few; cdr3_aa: CASSLAGGQLGYTF; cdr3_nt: TGCGCCAGCAGCTTGGCCGGGGGACAGTTAGGCTACACCTTC